Reported below is one T cell receptor beta chain. In the original processing: Amplification of reference gene primers provided the estimated nucleated cell counts. The method was immunoSEQ multiplex PCR; TCRdb's version includes in-frame clones alone and lacks a portion of them. The V and J calls and clone size come from that table; D and trimming were worked out from the DNA. Of about 43,000 clones listed, roughly 85% are singletons. This CDR3 has 19 amino acids. V was pared by 1 base and J by 1 base, with 12 bases of the junction left unmatched. Germline CDR1 and CDR2: MGHRA and YSYEKL. The sample belongs to a study of blood T cell repertoires in COVID-19. About the study: Material from acute and convalescent COVID-19 was sourced from the United States, Italy and Spain. Sources were T cells, B-cell-depleted T cells, or PBMCs; the material itself was cDNA or gDNA.

Material for sequencing was peripheral blood. The V and J genes are TRBV4-1 and TRBJ1-1; 10 bases are shared with TRBD1. This TCR came from a man aged 60 to 69 with active COVID-19. The CDR3 bases are TGCGCCAGCAGCCAAGCTGCCTGGGACAGGGGAATCGGGAACACTGAAGCTTTCTTT. It encodes CASSQAAWDRGIGNTEAFF.